This T cell receptor beta chain emerged from a study of T cell responses to AZD1222 COVID-19 vaccine. Findings of the study overall: Spike-specific TCR breadth and depth went up after people got two AZD1222 doses. White British donors predominated, females outnumbered males, and clonal diversity was possibly underestimated. CD4 TCRs linked to vaccination spanned spike, dominating at 160-218 and 743-854. Reportedly, nearly half the spike-specific TCRs target unmutated variant regions.

Germline V lookup: CDR1 SGHRS, CDR2 YFSETQ. V lost 3 bases to trimming and J lost 0 bases, with 19 bases between them. This CDR3 region has 18 residues. Clones were read by immunoSEQ multiplex PCR, and TCRdb kept only the in-frame ones, dropping some. The data contain over 150,000 clones, 90% of them seen just once; the ten biggest clones take up about 1.6%. Comment on this clone: The antigen is unknown.

The TCR originated in an adult in good health. The V call is TRBV5-1, the J call TRBJ1-3; D is uncertain. This specimen consisted of peripheral blood, obtained on day 0 of AZD1222 vaccination. CDR3 sequence reads: CASSSGRTEANSGNTIYF. The DNA for the CDR3 is TGCGCCAGCAGCTCTGGGCGTACTGAAGCCAACTCTGGAAACACCATATATTTT.